This T cell receptor (beta chain) was sequenced for a study of beta chain features in type 1 diabetes. Regarding the study as a whole: Sequencing used cDNA, and cells with high TCR expression could therefore be over-represented. Researchers reported that naive, central memory and Treg TCRB repertoires appeared more similar in patients than in healthy donors. Shorter TCRB CDR3s, moderately but significantly so, were found in Type 1 diabetes patients in all four CD4+ subsets.

In its sample, this clone was seen many times. Its antigen is currently unknown. V gave up 8 bases and J gave up 7 bases; unmatched junction bases: 5. This CDR3 comprises 12 residues. Germline V gives CDR1 GTSNPN, CDR2 SVGIG (reference sequence). The study reverse transcribed the entire isolated RNA, so it sequenced expressed TCRB transcripts. The read count averaged approximately 3.5 million across naive, central memory and regulatory T cell samples. TCRdb's table, derived via immunoSEQ multiplex PCR, lists solely in-frame clones and lacks some. Among 160,000 or so clones listed, about 8.3% were seen once.

The receptor was derived from a woman aged 18-29 years with type 1 diabetes. The V call is TRBV30, the J call TRBJ2-4; 10 nucleotides line up with TRBD2. The sample was central memory CD4+ T cells from blood. CDR3 in amino acids: CASLSGRNIQYF. The CDR3 DNA is TGTGCCAGTCTTAGCGGGAGGAACATTCAGTACTTC.